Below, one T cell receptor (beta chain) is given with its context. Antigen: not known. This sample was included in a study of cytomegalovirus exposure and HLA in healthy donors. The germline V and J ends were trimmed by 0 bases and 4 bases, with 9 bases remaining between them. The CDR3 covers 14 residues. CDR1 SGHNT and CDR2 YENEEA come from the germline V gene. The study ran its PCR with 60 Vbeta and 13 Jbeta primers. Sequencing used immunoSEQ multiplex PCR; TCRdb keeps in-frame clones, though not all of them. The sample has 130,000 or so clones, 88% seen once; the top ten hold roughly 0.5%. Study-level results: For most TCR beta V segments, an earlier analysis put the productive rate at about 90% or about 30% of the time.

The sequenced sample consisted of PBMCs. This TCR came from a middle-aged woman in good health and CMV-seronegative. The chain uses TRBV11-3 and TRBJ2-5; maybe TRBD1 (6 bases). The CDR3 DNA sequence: TGTGCCAGCAGCTTAGAGGGGGCGCGAGAGACCCAGTACTTC. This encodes CASSLEGARETQYF.